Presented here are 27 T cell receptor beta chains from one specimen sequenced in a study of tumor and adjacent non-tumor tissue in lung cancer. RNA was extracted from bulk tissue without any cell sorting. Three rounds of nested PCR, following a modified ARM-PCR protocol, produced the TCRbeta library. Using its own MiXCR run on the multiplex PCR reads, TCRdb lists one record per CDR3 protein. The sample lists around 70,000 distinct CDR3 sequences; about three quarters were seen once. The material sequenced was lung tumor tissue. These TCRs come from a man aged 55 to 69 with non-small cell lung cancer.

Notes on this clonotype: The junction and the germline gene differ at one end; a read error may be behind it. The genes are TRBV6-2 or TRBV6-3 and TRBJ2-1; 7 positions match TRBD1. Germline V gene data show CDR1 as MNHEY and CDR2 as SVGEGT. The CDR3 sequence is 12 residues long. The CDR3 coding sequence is TGTGCAAGTGCCGACAGGGCGGATGAGCAGGTCTTC. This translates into CASADRADEQVF.

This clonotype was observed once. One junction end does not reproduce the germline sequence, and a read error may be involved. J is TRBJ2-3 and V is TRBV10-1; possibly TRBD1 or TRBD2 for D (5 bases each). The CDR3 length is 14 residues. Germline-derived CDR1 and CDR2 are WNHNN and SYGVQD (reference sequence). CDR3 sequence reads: CASSARDLTDTQYF. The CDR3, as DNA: TGCGCGAGCAGTGCCAGGGACCTCACAGATACGCAGTATTTT.

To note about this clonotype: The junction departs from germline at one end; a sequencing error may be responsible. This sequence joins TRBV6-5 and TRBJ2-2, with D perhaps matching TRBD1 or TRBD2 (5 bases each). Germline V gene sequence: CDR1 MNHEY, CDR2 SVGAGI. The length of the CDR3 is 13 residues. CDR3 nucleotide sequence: TGTGCCAGCAGTTATAAGGCAGATGGGGGGCTGTTTTTT. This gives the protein CASSYKADGGLFF.

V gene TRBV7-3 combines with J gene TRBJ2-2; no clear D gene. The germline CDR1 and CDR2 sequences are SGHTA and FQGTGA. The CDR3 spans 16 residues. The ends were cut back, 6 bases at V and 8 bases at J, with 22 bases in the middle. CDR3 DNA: TGTGCCAGCAGTCAAAATGGGCAGAAACGTACTGGGGAGCTGTTTTTT. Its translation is CASSQNGQKRTGELFF.

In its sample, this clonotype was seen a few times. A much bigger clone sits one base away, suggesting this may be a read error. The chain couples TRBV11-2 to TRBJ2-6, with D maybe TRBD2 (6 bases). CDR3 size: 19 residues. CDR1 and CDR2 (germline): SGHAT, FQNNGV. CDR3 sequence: CASSSPPETVSGGANILTF. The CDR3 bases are TGTGCCAGCAGCTCCCCTCCGGAGACCGTCTCAGGAGGGGCCAACATCCTGACTTTC.

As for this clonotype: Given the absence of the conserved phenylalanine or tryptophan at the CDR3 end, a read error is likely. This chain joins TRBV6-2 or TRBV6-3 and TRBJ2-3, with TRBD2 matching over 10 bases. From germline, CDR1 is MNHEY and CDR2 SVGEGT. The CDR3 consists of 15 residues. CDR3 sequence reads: CASSYQTSGSDTQYL. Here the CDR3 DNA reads TGTGCCAGTAGTTACCAGACTAGCGGGTCAGATACGCAGTATCTT.

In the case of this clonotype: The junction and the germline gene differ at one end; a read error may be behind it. In DNA form, the CDR3 reads TGCAACGTTTTCGTGACAGGCGCCTACGAGCAGTACTTC. As protein: CNVFVTGAYEQYF. The chain links TRBV29-1 to TRBJ2-7; tentative D call: TRBD1 (6 bases). The CDR3 contains 13 residues. Looked up from germline, CDR1 is SQVTM and CDR2 is ANQGSEA.

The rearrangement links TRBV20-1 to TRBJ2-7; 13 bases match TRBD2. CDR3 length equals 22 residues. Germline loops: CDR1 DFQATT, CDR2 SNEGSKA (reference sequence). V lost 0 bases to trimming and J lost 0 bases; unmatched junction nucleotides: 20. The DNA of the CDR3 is TGCAGTGCTAGAGACATCTGTGGGACTAGCGGGACCGAGATGGGACTCTCCTACGAGCAGTACTTC. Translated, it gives CSARDICGTSGTEMGLSYEQYF.

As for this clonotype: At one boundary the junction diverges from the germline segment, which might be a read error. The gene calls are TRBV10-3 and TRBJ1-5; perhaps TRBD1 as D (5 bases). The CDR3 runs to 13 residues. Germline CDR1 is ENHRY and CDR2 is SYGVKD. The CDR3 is CDISEAGNKPQDF. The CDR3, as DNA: TGTGACATCAGTGAAGCAGGGAATAAGCCCCAGGATTTT.

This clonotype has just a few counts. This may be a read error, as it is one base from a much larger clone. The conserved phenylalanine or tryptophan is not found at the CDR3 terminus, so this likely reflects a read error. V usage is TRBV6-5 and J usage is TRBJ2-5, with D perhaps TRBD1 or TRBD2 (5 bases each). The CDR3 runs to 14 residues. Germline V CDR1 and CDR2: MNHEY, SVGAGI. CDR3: CASSPSRGKEIQYS. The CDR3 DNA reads TGTGCCAGCAGCCCGTCCCGGGGCAAAGAGATCCAGTACTCC.

The CDR3 spells CATSDSVRSYEQYF. In nucleotides, the CDR3 is TGTGCCACCAGTGATTCCGTTAGGTCCTACGAGCAGTACTTC. V and J are TRBV24-1 and TRBJ2-7; D ambiguous. The CDR3 length is 14 residues. Germline values: CDR1 KGHDR, CDR2 SFDVKD. V was shortened by 2 bases and J by 1 base, with 8 bases between the two germline ends.

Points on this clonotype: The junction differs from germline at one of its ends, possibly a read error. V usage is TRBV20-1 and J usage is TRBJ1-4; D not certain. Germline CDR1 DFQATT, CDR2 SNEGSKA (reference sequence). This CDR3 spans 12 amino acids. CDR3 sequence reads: CSARELVGEKLF. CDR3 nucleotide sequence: TGCAGTGCTAGAGAGCTGGTCGGTGAAAAACTGTTT.

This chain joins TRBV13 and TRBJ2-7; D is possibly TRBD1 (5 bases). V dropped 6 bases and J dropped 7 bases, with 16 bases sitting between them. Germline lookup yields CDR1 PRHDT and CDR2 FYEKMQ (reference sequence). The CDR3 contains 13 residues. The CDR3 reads CASRPSGAGEQYF. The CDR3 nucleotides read TGTGCCAGCAGGCCCAGTGGGGCTGGAGAGCAGTACTTC.

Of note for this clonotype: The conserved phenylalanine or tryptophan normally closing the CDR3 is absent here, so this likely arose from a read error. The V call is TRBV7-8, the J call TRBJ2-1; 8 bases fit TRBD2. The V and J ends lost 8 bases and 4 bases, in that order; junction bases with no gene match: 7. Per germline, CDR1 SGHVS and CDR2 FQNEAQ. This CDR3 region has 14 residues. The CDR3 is CASVTGTRYNEQFL. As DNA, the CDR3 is TGTGCCAGCGTCACCGGGACTAGATACAATGAGCAGTTCCTC.

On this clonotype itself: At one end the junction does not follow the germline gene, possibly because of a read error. The CDR3 DNA is TGTACCAGCAAACAGGGTTCTGGAAATACCATATATTTT. Protein sequence: CTSKQGSGNTIYF. The chain links TRBV6-1 to TRBJ1-3; perhaps TRBD1 as D (6 bases). Looked up from germline, CDR1 is MNHNS and CDR2 is SASEGT. CDR3 size: 13 residues.

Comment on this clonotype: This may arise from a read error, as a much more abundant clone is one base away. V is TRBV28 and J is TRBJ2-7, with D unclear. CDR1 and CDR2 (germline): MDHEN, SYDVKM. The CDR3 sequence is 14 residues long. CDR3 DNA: TGTGCCAGCAGTCCCCGTGCACCCGGTTACGAGGAGTACTTC. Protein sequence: CASSPRAPGYEEYF.

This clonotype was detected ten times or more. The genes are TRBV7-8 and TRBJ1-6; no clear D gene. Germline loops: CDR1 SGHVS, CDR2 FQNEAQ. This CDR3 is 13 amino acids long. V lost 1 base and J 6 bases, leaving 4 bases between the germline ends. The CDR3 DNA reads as TGTGCCAGCAGCTTAGACCGTAATTCACCCCTCCACTTT. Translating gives CASSLDRNSPLHF.

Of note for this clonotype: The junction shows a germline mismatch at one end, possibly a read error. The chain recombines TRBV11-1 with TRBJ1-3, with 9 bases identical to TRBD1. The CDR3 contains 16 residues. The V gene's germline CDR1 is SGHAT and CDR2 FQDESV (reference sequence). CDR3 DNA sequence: TGTGACAGCAACTTCGGGACAGGGTTCGCCGGAAACACCATATATTTT. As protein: CDSNFGTGFAGNTIYF. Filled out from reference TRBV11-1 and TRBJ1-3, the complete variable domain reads EAEVAQSPRYKITEKSQAVAFWCDPISGHATLYWYRQILGQGPELLVQFQDESVVDDSQLPKDRFSAERLKGVDSTLKIQPAELGDSAMYLCDSNFGTGFAGNTIYFGEGSWLTVV.

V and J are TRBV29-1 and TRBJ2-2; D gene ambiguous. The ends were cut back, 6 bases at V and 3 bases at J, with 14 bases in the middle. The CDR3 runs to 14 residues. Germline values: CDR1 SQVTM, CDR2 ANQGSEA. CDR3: CSVKGSRYTGELFF. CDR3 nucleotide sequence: TGCAGCGTCAAAGGGTCCCGGTACACCGGGGAGCTGTTTTTT.

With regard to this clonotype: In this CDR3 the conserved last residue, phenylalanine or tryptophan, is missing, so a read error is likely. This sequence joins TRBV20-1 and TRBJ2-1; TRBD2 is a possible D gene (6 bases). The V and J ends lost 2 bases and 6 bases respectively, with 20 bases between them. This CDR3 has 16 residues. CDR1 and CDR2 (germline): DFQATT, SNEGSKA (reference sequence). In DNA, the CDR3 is TGCAGTGCTAGAAATCGGGCGGGATTAGCCACCAATGAGCAGTTCATC. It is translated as CSARNRAGLATNEQFI.

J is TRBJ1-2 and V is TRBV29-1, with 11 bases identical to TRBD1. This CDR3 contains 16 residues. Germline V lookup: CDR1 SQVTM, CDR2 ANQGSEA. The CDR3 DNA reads TGCAGAGTGGTATCGGGACAGGGGGAGAGTATCTATGGCTACACCTTC. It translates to CRVVSGQGESIYGYTF.

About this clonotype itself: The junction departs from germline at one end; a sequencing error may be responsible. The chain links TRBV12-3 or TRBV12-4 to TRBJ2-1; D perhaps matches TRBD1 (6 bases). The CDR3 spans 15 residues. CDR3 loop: CASRGQRTSYNEQFF. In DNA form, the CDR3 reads TGTGCAAGCAGAGGACAGCGAACCTCCTACAATGAGCAGTTCTTC.

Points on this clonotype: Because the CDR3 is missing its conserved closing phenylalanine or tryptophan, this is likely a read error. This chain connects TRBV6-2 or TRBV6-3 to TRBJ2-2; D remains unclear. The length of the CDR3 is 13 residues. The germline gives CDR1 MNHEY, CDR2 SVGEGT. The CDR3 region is CASSYIDTWELFL. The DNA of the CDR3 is TGTGCCAGCAGTTACATAGACACCTGGGAGCTGTTTCTT.

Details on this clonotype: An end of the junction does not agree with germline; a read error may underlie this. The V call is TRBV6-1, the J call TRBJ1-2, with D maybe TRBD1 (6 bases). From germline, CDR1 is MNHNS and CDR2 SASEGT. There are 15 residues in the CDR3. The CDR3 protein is CTSSDVARGAYGYTF. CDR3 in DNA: TGTACCAGCAGTGACGTAGCAAGGGGGGCCTATGGCTACACCTTC.

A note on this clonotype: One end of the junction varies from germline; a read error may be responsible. Here the CDR3 reads CSALRTSASYGQYF. Written as DNA, the CDR3 is TGCAGTGCCCTGCGGACTAGCGCTTCCTACGGGCAGTACTTC. This chain links TRBV20-1 with TRBJ2-7; 9 positions agree with TRBD2. Germline CDR1 and CDR2: DFQATT and SNEGSKA (reference sequence). The CDR3 contains 14 residues.

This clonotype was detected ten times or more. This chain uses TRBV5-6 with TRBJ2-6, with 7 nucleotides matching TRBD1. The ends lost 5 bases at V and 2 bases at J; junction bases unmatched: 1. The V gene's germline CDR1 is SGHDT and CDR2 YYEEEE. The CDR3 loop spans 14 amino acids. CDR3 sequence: CASSGTAGANVLTF. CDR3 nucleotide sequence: TGTGCCAGCAGTGGGACAGCTGGGGCCAACGTCCTGACTTTC.

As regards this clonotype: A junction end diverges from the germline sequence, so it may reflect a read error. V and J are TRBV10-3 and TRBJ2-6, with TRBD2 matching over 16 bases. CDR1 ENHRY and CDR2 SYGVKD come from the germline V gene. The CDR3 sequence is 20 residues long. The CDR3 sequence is CAISEHGTSGRDSGSNVLTF. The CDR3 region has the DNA TGTGCCATCAGTGAACATGGGACTAGCGGGAGGGACTCTGGTTCCAACGTCCTGACGTTC.